Shown below are 10 T cell receptor beta chains from a single sample sequenced in a study of T cells in Graves' hyperthyroidism and ophthalmopathy. RNA transcripts were the template for amplifying TCR beta CDR3 regions. In the first-round RT-PCR of the TCR CDR3, the HTBI primer set was used. TCRdb passed the multiplex PCR reads through MiXCR, listing each CDR3 protein once. The sample yields a few hundred thousand distinct CDR3 sequences, roughly 25% seen once. Sequencing was done on a sample of blood. Source of these receptors: a man aged 45 to 65 with Graves' hyperthyroidism.

The chain links TRBV5-1 to TRBJ2-7; 11 bases align to TRBD2. The closer fit of TRBJ2-1 to the DNA end suggests the J call may be wrong. CDR1 is SGHRS and CDR2 is YFSETQ in the germline V gene. This CDR3 has 13 amino acids. The CDR3: CASSTSGRDEQFF. The CDR3 DNA reads TGCGCCAGCAGCACTAGCGGGAGAGACGAGCAGTTCTTC.

V and J are TRBV12-3 or TRBV12-4 and TRBJ2-7; D possibly corresponds to TRBD1 (6 bases). The CDR3 loop spans 13 amino acids. V was shortened by 6 bases and J by 2 bases, with 11 bases between the two germline ends. The CDR3 sequence: CASRAGETYEQYF. CDR3 DNA sequence: TGTGCCAGCAGGGCAGGGGAGACCTACGAGCAGTACTTC.

CDR3 region: CASTKLPGTSVYYNEQFF. The CDR3, as DNA: TGTGCCAGCACCAAGCTTCCCGGGACTAGCGTTTACTACAATGAGCAGTTCTTC. The chain is built from TRBV7-3 and TRBJ2-1; 10 bases map to TRBD2. Germline V gene data show CDR1 as SGHTA and CDR2 as FQGTGA. V trimming: 7 bases; J trimming: 3 bases; junction bases outside the gene matches: 15. The CDR3 runs to 18 residues.

This clonotype was counted ten times or more. This sequence joins TRBV29-1 and TRBJ1-1, with TRBD1 as a possible D gene (6 bases). The germline V gene encodes CDR1 SQVTM and CDR2 ANQGSEA. CDR3 size: 12 residues. The V end was cut by 6 bases, the J end by 4 bases, with 12 bases between. CDR3 loop: CSVNRDRTEAFF. DNA for the CDR3: TGCAGCGTCAACAGGGATCGCACTGAAGCTTTCTTT.

This clonotype was counted a few times. This chain links TRBV25-1 with TRBJ2-7, with D possibly matching TRBD1 (6 bases). Germline V gene data show CDR1 as MGHDK and CDR2 as SYGVNS. CDR3 size: 16 residues. V lost 4 bases and J 2 bases, leaving 18 bases between the germline ends. CDR3 residues: CASSGLTGTTTYEQYF. The DNA for the CDR3 is TGTGCCAGCAGTGGCTTGACAGGCACAACAACCTACGAGCAGTACTTC.

This sequence joins TRBV15 and TRBJ2-3; unclear D gene. The CDR3 length is 13 residues. Per germline, CDR1 LNHNV and CDR2 YYDKDF (reference sequence). The V end lost 0 bases, the J end lost 3 bases, and 4 bases lay between the germline ends. CDR3 nucleotides: TGTGCCACCAGCAGAGAGATGACAGATACGCAGTATTTT. The encoded protein is CATSREMTDTQYF.

The chain combines TRBV18 with TRBJ2-3; D tentatively fits TRBD1 or TRBD2 (5 bases each). The CDR3 spans 16 residues. The germline gives CDR1 KGHSH, CDR2 LQKENI. V was shortened by 1 base and J by 2 bases, with 13 bases between the two germline ends. The CDR3 nucleotides are TGTGCCAGCTCACCACTTTCGGGGCAGACCACAGATACGCAGTATTTT. Translated, it gives CASSPLSGQTTDTQYF.

This clonotype was counted a few times. V gene TRBV6-1 combines with J gene TRBJ1-4; 7 bases line up with TRBD1. Germline values: CDR1 MNHNS, CDR2 SASEGT. The junction had 6 bases not matched to a gene; V was cut back by 7 bases and J by 7 bases. The CDR3 covers 13 residues. The CDR3 protein is CASNLGQFEKLFF. As DNA, the CDR3 is TGTGCCAGCAATTTGGGACAGTTTGAAAAACTGTTTTTT.

This sequence joins TRBV19 and TRBJ2-3, with D perhaps TRBD1 (5 bases). The CDR3 extends over 17 amino acids. V lost 10 bases, J lost 3 bases, and 26 bases lay in between. From germline, CDR1 is LNHDA and CDR2 SQIVND (reference sequence). The CDR3 region is CATSVSSAGYYTDTQYF. In nucleotides, the CDR3 is TGTGCCACCTCCGTCTCCTCCGCAGGGTATTATACAGATACGCAGTATTTT.

This chain links TRBV7-6 with TRBJ2-5; 8 bases match TRBD1. V was pared by 5 bases and J by 4 bases, with 9 bases of the junction left unmatched. The CDR3 totals 15 residues. Germline V gene data show CDR1 as SGHVS and CDR2 as FNYEAQ. The CDR3 DNA reads as TGTGCCAGCAGCCCAAGGACAGGGCTTGGAGAGACCCAGTACTTC. This encodes CASSPRTGLGETQYF.